The present TCR beta chain was sequenced within a study of T cells in Graves' hyperthyroidism and ophthalmopathy. Whole-study context: Peripheral blood specimens were obtained at initial diagnosis, prior to any treatment.

With duration under 3 months, ophthalmopathy was active: Clinical Activity Score at least 3, NOSPECS at least 4. Regions amplified from RNA transcripts were the TCR beta CDR3 regions. RT-PCR in the first round (using the HTBI primer set) targeted the TCR CDR3. TCRdb recomputed calls from the multiplex PCR reads with MiXCR, one row per CDR3 protein. The sample holds about half a million distinct CDR3 sequences; roughly 22% are singletons and the top ten take approximately 49%. Trimming left V 1 base short and J 2 bases short, with 9 bases between. Per the germline V gene, CDR1 is DFQATT and CDR2 is SNEGSKA (reference sequence). There are 13 residues in the CDR3. With regard to this clonotype: Its antigen is not known.

General observations from the study: Stable hyperthyroidism was told apart from ophthalmopathy by a model built on 13 V-J features. In validation, the model predicted ophthalmopathy. These predictions came a median roughly seven months before onset.

The source of this sequence is a woman between 65 and 79 years old with Graves' ophthalmopathy. The chain couples TRBV20-1 to TRBJ2-7; weak D call: TRBD2 (5 bases). Sequencing used blood. CDR3 coding DNA: TGCAGTGCTAGAGCGGGATCCCCCTACGAGCAGTACTTC. Translating gives CSARAGSPYEQYF.